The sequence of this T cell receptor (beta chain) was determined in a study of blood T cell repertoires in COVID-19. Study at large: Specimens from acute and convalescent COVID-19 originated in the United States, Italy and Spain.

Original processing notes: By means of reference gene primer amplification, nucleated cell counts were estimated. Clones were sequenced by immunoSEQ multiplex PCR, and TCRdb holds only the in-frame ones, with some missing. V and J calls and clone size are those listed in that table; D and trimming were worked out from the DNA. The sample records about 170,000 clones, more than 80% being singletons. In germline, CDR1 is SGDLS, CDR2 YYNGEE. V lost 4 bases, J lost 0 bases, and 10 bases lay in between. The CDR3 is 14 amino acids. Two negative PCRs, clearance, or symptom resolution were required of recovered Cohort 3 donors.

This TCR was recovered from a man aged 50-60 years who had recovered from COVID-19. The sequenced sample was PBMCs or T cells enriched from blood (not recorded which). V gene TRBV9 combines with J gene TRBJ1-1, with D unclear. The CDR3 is CASSLMTVNTEAFF. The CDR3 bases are TGTGCCAGCAGCTTGATGACTGTGAACACTGAAGCTTTCTTT. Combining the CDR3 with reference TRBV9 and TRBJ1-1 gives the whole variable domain DSGVTQTPKHLITATGQRVTLRCSPRSGDLSVYWYQQSLDQGLQFLIQYYNGEERAKGNILERFSAQQFPDLHSELNLSSLELGDSALYFCASSLMTVNTEAFFGQGTRLTVV.